Listed below are T cell receptor beta chains from one sample, sequenced in a study of brain T cells in children with intractable seizures. Clones were sequenced by immunoSEQ multiplex PCR, and TCRdb holds only the in-frame ones, with some missing. The repertoire holds roughly 8,300 clones, with less than 75% as singletons. Sequenced here: resected brain tissue, sampled at surgery. These receptors originate from a boy in the first two years of life with tuberous sclerosis and intractable seizures. Each CDR3 is given with its conserved first and last residue. The order of the fields is CDR3 protein, CDR3 DNA, D gene, V gene, clone size, CDR3 length, J gene. The D gene is left open where the match is weak. Not all rows give a size; the values are once, few, many and, for expanded clones, a class.

CDR3aa: CALRDRLDTQYF; CDR3nt: TGTGCCCTCAGGGACAGGTTGGATACGCAGTATTTT; d_gene: TRBD1; v_gene: TRBV6-5; abundance: NA; len: 12; j_gene: TRBJ2-3
CDR3aa: CAKGGREGMMGVNTEAFF; CDR3nt: TGTGCCAAAGGTGGCCGCGAGGGAATGATGGGGGTGAACACTGAAGCTTTCTTT; d_gene: NA; v_gene: TRBV5-8; abundance: NA; len: 18; j_gene: TRBJ1-1
CDR3aa: CASSSRLAGVYYEQYF; CDR3nt: TGTGCCAGCAGTTCCAGACTAGCGGGAGTGTACTACGAGCAGTACTTC; d_gene: TRBD2; v_gene: TRBV28; abundance: NA; len: 16; j_gene: TRBJ2-7
CDR3aa: CASSPTGSGSFDKNIQYF; CDR3nt: TGTGCCAGTAGTCCCACGGGTAGCGGGAGCTTCGACAAAAACATTCAGTACTTC; d_gene: TRBD2; v_gene: TRBV19; abundance: NA; len: 18; j_gene: TRBJ2-4
CDR3aa: CASSQDRGGGLETQYF; CDR3nt: TGCGCCAGCAGCCAAGATCGTGGGGGGGGCCTGGAGACCCAGTACTTC; d_gene: NA; v_gene: TRBV4-1; abundance: NA; len: 16; j_gene: TRBJ2-5
CDR3aa: CASSLVDRESSPLHF; CDR3nt: TGTGCCAGCAGCTTAGTAGACAGGGAGAGTTCACCCCTCCACTTT; d_gene: TRBD1; v_gene: TRBV7-2; abundance: few; len: 15; j_gene: TRBJ1-6
CDR3aa: CASTELGPQHF; CDR3nt: TGTGCCAGCACGGAACTTGGGCCCCAGCATTTT; d_gene: NA; v_gene: TRBV12-3/TRBV12-4; abundance: NA; len: 11; j_gene: TRBJ1-5
CDR3aa: CASSGRTGGPGANVLTF; CDR3nt: TGCGCCAGCAGTGGGAGGACAGGGGGTCCTGGGGCCAACGTCCTGACTTTC; d_gene: TRBD1; v_gene: TRBV10-1; abundance: NA; len: 17; j_gene: TRBJ2-6
CDR3aa: CASSRGLAGGENIQYF; CDR3nt: TGTGCCAGCAGCCGGGGACTAGCGGGAGGGGAGAACATTCAGTACTTC; d_gene: TRBD2; v_gene: TRBV7-2; abundance: NA; len: 16; j_gene: TRBJ2-4
CDR3aa: CASSSRDWGDTEAFF; CDR3nt: TGTGCCAGCAGCTCCCGGGACTGGGGGGATACTGAAGCTTTCTTT; d_gene: NA; v_gene: TRBV6-5; abundance: few; len: 15; j_gene: TRBJ1-1
CDR3aa: CASSLGLAGEQYF; CDR3nt: TGCGCCAGCAGCCTGGGACTAGCGGGGGAGCAGTACTTC; d_gene: TRBD2; v_gene: TRBV5-1; abundance: NA; len: 13; j_gene: TRBJ2-7
CDR3aa: CASSLAGAGECSGANVLTF; CDR3nt: TGTGCCAGCAGCTTGGCCGGGGCAGGGGAGTGTAGTGGGGCCAACGTCCTGACTTTC; d_gene: NA; v_gene: TRBV5-7; abundance: NA; len: 19; j_gene: TRBJ2-6
CDR3aa: CASSYRTGSGNSPLHF; CDR3nt: TGCGCCAGCAGCTACCGGACAGGTTCAGGGAATTCACCCCTCCACTTT; d_gene: TRBD1; v_gene: TRBV5-1; abundance: NA; len: 16; j_gene: TRBJ1-6
CDR3aa: CAIRGSGGALTDTQYF; CDR3nt: TGTGCCATCAGAGGAAGCGGGGGGGCTCTCACAGATACGCAGTATTTT; d_gene: TRBD2; v_gene: TRBV10-3; abundance: medium-sized; len: 16; j_gene: TRBJ2-3
CDR3aa: CASSGFISSYNEQFF; CDR3nt: TGTGCCAGCAGTGGCTTCATAAGCTCCTACAATGAGCAGTTCTTC; d_gene: NA; v_gene: TRBV6-2/TRBV6-3; abundance: NA; len: 15; j_gene: TRBJ2-1
CDR3aa: CASSYSPQWAMNTEAFF; CDR3nt: TGTGCCAGCAGTTACTCGCCCCAGTGGGCCATGAACACTGAAGCTTTCTTT; d_gene: NA; v_gene: TRBV6-2/TRBV6-3; abundance: once; len: 17; j_gene: TRBJ1-1
CDR3aa: CASSTPGQGGETQYF; CDR3nt: TGTGCCAGCAGCACTCCGGGACAGGGAGGAGAGACCCAGTACTTC; d_gene: TRBD1; v_gene: TRBV5-4; abundance: NA; len: 15; j_gene: TRBJ2-5
CDR3aa: CASSISSGHYEQYF; CDR3nt: TGTGCCAGTAGTATTTCTAGCGGGCACTACGAGCAGTACTTC; d_gene: TRBD2; v_gene: TRBV19; abundance: NA; len: 14; j_gene: TRBJ2-7
CDR3aa: CASSLVLEDTQYF; CDR3nt: TGTGCCAGCAGCTTAGTGCTAGAGGATACGCAGTATTTT; d_gene: NA; v_gene: TRBV7-3; abundance: few; len: 13; j_gene: TRBJ2-3
CDR3aa: CASSQPQDRDIMNTEAFF; CDR3nt: TGCGCCAGCAGTCAACCCCAGGACAGGGACATCATGAACACTGAAGCTTTCTTT; d_gene: TRBD1; v_gene: TRBV23-1; abundance: few; len: 18; j_gene: TRBJ1-1
CDR3aa: CASSQASDTQYF; CDR3nt: TGTGCCAGCAGCCAAGCTAGTGATACGCAGTATTTT; d_gene: NA; v_gene: TRBV14; abundance: once; len: 12; j_gene: TRBJ2-3
CDR3aa: CASSQREDTDTQYF; CDR3nt: TGCGCCAGCAGCCAACGGGAAGACACAGATACGCAGTATTTT; d_gene: NA; v_gene: TRBV4-1; abundance: NA; len: 14; j_gene: TRBJ2-3
CDR3aa: CASSFAYRTYNEQFF; CDR3nt: TGTGCCAGCAGCTTCGCTTACAGGACCTACAATGAGCAGTTCTTC; d_gene: NA; v_gene: TRBV11-2; abundance: NA; len: 15; j_gene: TRBJ2-1
CDR3aa: CASSLGSGSAYEQYF; CDR3nt: TGCGCCAGCAGCTTGGGCAGCGGGAGTGCCTACGAGCAGTACTTC; d_gene: TRBD2; v_gene: TRBV5-1; abundance: NA; len: 15; j_gene: TRBJ2-7
CDR3aa: CASSQALARPSGNTIYF; CDR3nt: TGTGCCAGCAGCCAAGCGTTAGCTCGACCCTCTGGAAACACCATATATTTT; d_gene: NA; v_gene: TRBV4-2; abundance: NA; len: 17; j_gene: TRBJ1-3
CDR3aa: CAIRELGGYTF; CDR3nt: TGTGCCATCAGGGAGTTGGGTGGCTACACCTTC; d_gene: NA; v_gene: TRBV6-6; abundance: NA; len: 11; j_gene: TRBJ1-2
CDR3aa: CASSLVFDNSPLHF; CDR3nt: TGTGCCAGCAGCTTAGTGTTTGATAATTCACCCCTCCACTTT; d_gene: NA; v_gene: TRBV7-2; abundance: NA; len: 14; j_gene: TRBJ1-6